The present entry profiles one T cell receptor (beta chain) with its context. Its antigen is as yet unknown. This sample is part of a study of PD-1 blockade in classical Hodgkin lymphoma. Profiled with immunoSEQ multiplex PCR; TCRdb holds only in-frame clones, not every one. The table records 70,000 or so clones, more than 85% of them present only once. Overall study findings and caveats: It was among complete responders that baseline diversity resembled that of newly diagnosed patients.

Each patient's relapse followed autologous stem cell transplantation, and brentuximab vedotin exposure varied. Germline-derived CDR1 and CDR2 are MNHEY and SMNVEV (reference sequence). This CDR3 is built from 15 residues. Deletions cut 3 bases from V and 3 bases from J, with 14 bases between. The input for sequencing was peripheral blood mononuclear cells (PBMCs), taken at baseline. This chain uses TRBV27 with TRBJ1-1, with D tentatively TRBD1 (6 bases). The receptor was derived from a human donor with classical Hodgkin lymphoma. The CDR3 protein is CASSLGGLAYTEAFF. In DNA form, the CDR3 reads TGTGCCAGCAGTTTGGGGGGCCTGGCTTACACTGAAGCTTTCTTT.